The clone carrying this T cell receptor (beta chain) was found a few times. This sample was taken from a study of blood T cell repertoires in COVID-19. In the study's own analysis: Counts of nucleated cells, estimated from reference gene primer amplification, were obtained. The assay was immunoSEQ multiplex PCR, and TCRdb's table has in-frame clones only and misses some. D and trimming come from the DNA, and the V and J calls and clone size come from that table. The sample comprises about 80,000 clones, around 82% of which are singletons, and 35% to 40% rests with the top ten. The CDR3 sequence is 16 residues long. Germline loops: CDR1 SGHTS, CDR2 YDEGEE. V was clipped by 6 bases and J by 5 bases; unmatched bases: 11.

The rearrangement links TRBV5-8 to TRBJ2-2; 9 positions agree with TRBD1. The clonotype comes from a man aged 80 or over with active or convalescent COVID-19. Sequenced: peripheral blood. The CDR3 spells CASNTRGTGSTGELFF. The CDR3 coding sequence is TGTGCCAGCAACACCCGCGGGACAGGGAGTACCGGGGAGCTGTTTTTT.